This T cell receptor beta chain was observed in a study of control samples from healthy donors and cancer patients. The CDR3 covers 15 residues. V lost 6 bases to trimming and J lost 3 bases, with 18 bases between them. From germline, CDR1 is SGHDT and CDR2 YYEEEE. Sequenced by immunoSEQ multiplex PCR; TCRdb stores in-frame clones only, minus some. The table includes 200,000 or so clones, about 95% detected once. This sequence joins TRBV5-6 and TRBJ1-1, with D possibly matching TRBD1 (6 bases). Sequenced input: blood. The TCR was taken from a man between 45 and 60 years old in good health. CDR3 amino acids: CASTPRGGWYTEAFF. CDR3 bases: TGTGCCAGCACCCCTAGGGGGGGCTGGTACACTGAAGCTTTCTTT.